This T cell receptor (beta chain) was captured in a study of cytomegalovirus exposure and HLA in healthy donors. General study results and limits: Both high specificity and high sensitivity reportedly marked the classifier's diagnosis of cytomegalovirus status.

As for this clone: Its cognate antigen is unknown.

Germline CDR1 is SEHNR and CDR2 is FQNEAQ (reference sequence). The CDR3 consists of 15 residues. The V gene end was trimmed by 5 bases and the J gene end by 4 bases; junction bases not matched to a gene: 5. PCR was performed using 60 Vbeta and 13 Jbeta primers. The table came from immunoSEQ multiplex PCR; TCRdb's copy has only in-frame clones and leaves some out. The sample lists around 100,000 clones, 60% to 80% occurring once. J is TRBJ1-1 and V is TRBV7-9; 12 nucleotides align to TRBD1. The origin of this receptor is a man aged 50-59 years in good health and CMV-seropositive. Sequencing input: PBMCs. The CDR3 spells CASSPGTGGFTEAFF. The CDR3 region has the DNA TGTGCCAGCAGCCCGGGGACAGGGGGCTTCACTGAAGCTTTCTTT.